Shown below are 30 T cell receptor beta chains from a single sample sequenced in a study of T cells in Graves' hyperthyroidism and ophthalmopathy. Amplification targeted TCR beta CDR3 regions from RNA transcripts. Carried out on the TCR CDR3, a first-round RT-PCR used the HTBI primer set. From the multiplex PCR reads, TCRdb called clonotypes with MiXCR, one entry per CDR3 protein. The sample gives 700,000 or so distinct CDR3 sequences, over 15% of which show up once; around 7.7% is in the top ten. Sequenced input: blood. Source of these receptors: a man between 18 and 29 years old with Graves' hyperthyroidism.

This clonotype was observed at least ten times. J is TRBJ2-7 and V is TRBV18; D possibly corresponds to TRBD2 (6 bases). The CDR3 loop spans 14 amino acids. Trimming removed 3 bases from V and 2 bases from J, with 11 bases in between. Germline-derived CDR1 and CDR2 are KGHSH and LQKENI. The CDR3 protein is CASSPPEGTYEQYF. The CDR3, as DNA: TGTGCCAGCTCACCGCCGGAGGGTACCTACGAGCAGTACTTC. Complete variable domain (other parts from reference TRBV18 and TRBJ2-7): NAGVMQNPRHLVRRRGQEARLRCSPMKGHSHVYWYRQLPEEGLKFMVYLQKENIIDESGMPKERFSAEFPKEGPSILRIQQVVRGDSAAYFCASSPPEGTYEQYFGPGTRLTVT.

The genes are TRBV5-1 and TRBJ2-1; the match to TRBD2 covers 10 bases. Trimming cost V 0 bases and J 4 bases; bases outside gene matches: 13. This CDR3 is built from 19 residues. The V gene's germline CDR1 is SGHRS and CDR2 YFSETQ. The CDR3 protein is CASSLAVVQTGLAYNEQFF. The CDR3, as DNA: TGCGCCAGCAGCTTGGCCGTGGTCCAGACGGGACTAGCGTACAATGAGCAGTTCTTC.

The chain uses TRBV10-3 and TRBJ2-1, with 13 bases that match TRBD2. Germline V lookup: CDR1 ENHRY, CDR2 SYGVKD. J lost 7 bases, V lost 6 bases, and 3 bases had no gene match. The CDR3 contains 14 residues. The CDR3 reads CAIRRGLAGNEQFF. CDR3 nucleotides: TGTGCCATCAGGCGGGGACTAGCGGGGAATGAGCAGTTCTTC.

The chain employs TRBV9 and TRBJ1-5, with D maybe TRBD1 (5 bases). CDR3 length: 13 amino acids. Trimming removed 5 bases from V and 11 bases from J, with 17 bases in between. The germline CDR1 and CDR2 sequences are SGDLS and YYNGEE. In nucleotides, the CDR3 is TGTGCCAGCAGTAGCTTCGGGGCCGTGGCCCAGCATTTT. Amino acids: CASSSFGAVAQHF.

The J gene is TRBJ1-1, the V gene TRBV5-1, with D perhaps TRBD1 (6 bases). The V and J ends lost 1 base and 4 bases respectively, with 14 bases between them. CDR3 length equals 15 residues. Germline lookup yields CDR1 SGHRS and CDR2 YFSETQ. This chain's CDR3 is CASSLRQVDVTEAFF. The CDR3 nucleotides read TGCGCCAGCAGCTTGCGACAGGTTGACGTCACTGAAGCTTTCTTT. Based on the CDR3 plus reference TRBV5-1 and TRBJ1-1, the full variable domain is KAGVTQTPRYLIKTRGQQVTLSCSPISGHRSVSWYQQTPGQGLQFLFEYFSETQRNKGNFPGRFSGRQFSNSRSEMNVSTLELGDSALYLCASSLRQVDVTEAFFGQGTRLTVV.

This clonotype has ten or more counts. The V call is TRBV11-3, the J call TRBJ2-1; no reliable D call. Germline V gene data show CDR1 as SGHNT and CDR2 as YENEEA. Trimming stripped 4 bases from V and 8 bases from J, with 6 bases between. The CDR3 extends over 11 amino acids. The CDR3 here is CASSSVDEQFF. DNA for the CDR3: TGTGCCAGCAGCTCCGTTGATGAGCAGTTCTTC.

This clonotype was seen only once. This chain connects TRBV11-3 to TRBJ2-2; possible D gene TRBD2, 7 bases. This CDR3 has 17 residues. The ends were cut back, 5 bases at V and 1 base at J, with 17 bases in the middle. Germline CDR1 SGHNT, CDR2 YENEEA. CDR3 in amino acids: CASSRMGGRMNTGELFF. CDR3 nucleotides: TGTGCCAGCAGCCGAATGGGGGGGCGGATGAACACCGGGGAGCTGTTTTTT.

At least ten counts were recorded for this clonotype. The chain employs TRBV12-3 or TRBV12-4 and TRBJ2-7, with D possibly being TRBD1 (5 bases). The CDR3 is made up of 14 amino acids. V lost 4 bases and J 1 base, leaving 11 bases between the germline ends. For the CDR3, the DNA is TGTGCCAGCAGTTCCGACAGTAAGTCCTACGAGCAGTACTTC. Protein product: CASSSDSKSYEQYF.

This clonotype appeared many times. J is TRBJ2-7 and V is TRBV28, with 11 nucleotides matching TRBD2. Unmatched junction bases numbered 17, after V lost 9 bases and J lost 7 bases. CDR3 length: 16 amino acids. The germline V gene encodes CDR1 MDHEN and CDR2 SYDVKM. The CDR3 sequence: CASGGLAVTLSREQYF. Written as DNA, the CDR3 is TGTGCCAGTGGGGGACTAGCGGTGACCCTATCTAGGGAGCAGTACTTC.

The chain links TRBV30 to TRBJ2-1; D is unresolved. Germline V gives CDR1 GTSNPN, CDR2 SVGIG (reference sequence). V was shortened by 8 bases and J by 15 bases, with 11 bases between the two germline ends. This CDR3 region has 8 residues. The CDR3 DNA follows: TGTGCCGCGGCCCCCGGGTTCTTC. It yields the protein CAAAPGFF. The variable domain in full, completed from reference TRBV30 and TRBJ2-1, reads SQTIHQWPATLVQPVGSPLSLECTVEGTSNPNLYWYRQAAGRGLQLLFYSVGIGQISSEVPQNLSASRPQDRQFILSSKKLLLSDSGFYLCAAAPGFFGPGTRLTVL.

This clonotype was seen more than once but under ten times. The chain uses TRBV20-1 and TRBJ1-6; D gene uncertain. Per germline, CDR1 DFQATT and CDR2 SNEGSKA (reference sequence). Trimming cost V 6 bases and J 4 bases, with 13 bases left between them. The CDR3 extends over 14 amino acids. In DNA form, the CDR3 reads TGCAGTGCCCCTGCCCAGACATATAATTCACCCCTCCACTTT. It specifies CSAPAQTYNSPLHF.

This clonotype was seen many times. V and J are TRBV7-9 and TRBJ2-7; tentative D call: TRBD1 (6 bases). Trimming pared 3 bases from V and 5 bases from J, leaving 11 bases between. This CDR3 spans 13 amino acids. The V gene's germline CDR1 is SEHNR and CDR2 FQNEAQ (reference sequence). CDR3: CASSLNRADEQYF. The CDR3 nucleotides are TGTGCCAGCAGCTTGAACAGGGCTGACGAGCAGTACTTC.

V gene TRBV14 combines with J gene TRBJ2-1; TRBD2 agrees at 7 bases. Losses at the gene ends were 0 bases for V and 9 bases for J; bases not matched to a gene: 11. The germline CDR1 and CDR2 sequences are SGHDN and FVKESK. The CDR3 covers 16 residues. The CDR3 is CASSQDLAGRRSEQFF. The CDR3 DNA reads TGTGCCAGCAGCCAAGATTTAGCGGGCCGCCGAAGTGAGCAGTTCTTC.

V usage is TRBV4-2 and J usage is TRBJ2-5; 8 nucleotides match TRBD2. CDR3 length: 16 amino acids. Trimming cost V 4 bases and J 5 bases; bases outside gene matches: 12. The V gene's germline CDR1 is LGHNA and CDR2 YNFKEQ. CDR3 DNA: TGTGCCAGCAGCCCCCGAGGAGCGGGAGACGGGGAGACCCAGTACTTC. Amino acid sequence: CASSPRGAGDGETQYF.

This clonotype was detected ten times or more. The V and J genes are TRBV9 and TRBJ2-7; TRBD2 agrees at 9 bases. Germline lookup yields CDR1 SGDLS and CDR2 YYNGEE. V shed 0 bases and J 2 bases; nucleotides not matched to a gene: 3. The CDR3 is 15 residues long. The CDR3 reads CASSVGIAGAYEQYF. The CDR3 DNA sequence: TGTGCCAGCAGCGTAGGGATAGCGGGAGCCTACGAGCAGTACTTC.

This clonotype was recorded at least ten times. This chain connects TRBV28 to TRBJ2-3; D might be TRBD1 (5 bases). The CDR3 has 15 residues. Looked up from germline, CDR1 is MDHEN and CDR2 is SYDVKM. The V end lost 3 bases, the J end lost 4 bases, and 14 bases lay between the germline ends. The CDR3 DNA reads as TGTGCCAGCAGTTTCACCGGTCCAGGGCCAGATACGCAGTATTTT. Residues: CASSFTGPGPDTQYF.

This clonotype was found a few times. This chain uses TRBV9 with TRBJ1-3; D ambiguous. Trimming removed 4 bases at V and 3 bases at J, with 8 bases between. Germline assignment: CDR1 SGDLS and CDR2 YYNGEE. The CDR3 is made up of 13 amino acids. CDR3 sequence (DNA): TGTGCCAGCAGCTCCGACGTTGGAAACACCATATATTTT. Protein: CASSSDVGNTIYF.

Concerning this clonotype itself: One end of the junction does not line up with germline, which may come from a read error. This chain uses TRBV10-3 with TRBJ2-7, with 8 bases that match TRBD1. Germline CDR1 reads ENHRY; CDR2 reads SYGVKD. The CDR3 consists of 13 residues. The CDR3 region is CAITGQGTYEKYF. The CDR3 DNA reads TGTGCCATCACTGGACAGGGAACCTACGAGAAGTACTTC.

This clonotype appeared many times. This chain links TRBV7-8 with TRBJ1-1; D is undetermined. Trimming pared 5 bases from V and 0 bases from J, leaving 13 bases between. The V gene's germline CDR1 is SGHVS and CDR2 FQNEAQ. This CDR3 comprises 15 residues. The CDR3, as DNA: TGTGCCAGCAGCCACACCGGCCAGCTGAACACTGAAGCTTTCTTT. Its translation: CASSHTGQLNTEAFF.

This clonotype was observed a handful of times. This may be a read error: a much more frequent sequence differs by one nucleotide. This rearrangement joins TRBV7-9 to TRBJ2-5; D might be TRBD1 (5 bases). The CDR3 has 16 amino acids. From germline, CDR1 is SEHNR and CDR2 FQNEAQ (reference sequence). The CDR3 bases are TGTGCCAGCAACTTAGATTGGGGCATCGCCGGCGAGACCCAGTACTTC. Its translation: CASNLDWGIAGETQYF.

In this sample, this clonotype turned up many times. This rearrangement joins TRBV25-1 to TRBJ2-7; no firm D call. With 4 bases removed from V and 3 bases from J, the gap between germline ends came to 7 bases. The CDR3 runs 12 residues. The germline V gene encodes CDR1 MGHDK and CDR2 SYGVNS. The DNA of the CDR3 is TGTGCCAGCAGTGGACCGTTCTACGAGCAGTACTTC. Its protein is CASSGPFYEQYF.

The rearrangement uses TRBV28 and TRBJ2-1; weak D call: TRBD2 (6 bases). The CDR3 spans 13 residues. Between the trimmed V and J ends, which lost 6 bases and 8 bases, there was a span of 14 bases. Per the germline V gene, CDR1 is MDHEN and CDR2 is SYDVKM. The CDR3 nucleotides read TGTGCCAGCAGCGAGGCGGGGATAGATGAGCAGTTCTTC. Amino acids: CASSEAGIDEQFF. Together with reference TRBV28 and TRBJ2-1, the CDR3 gives the full variable domain: DVKVTQSSRYLVKRTGEKVFLECVQDMDHENMFWYRQDPGLGLRLIYFSYDVKMKEKGDIPEGYSVSREKKERFSLILESASTNQTSMYLCASSEAGIDEQFFGPGTRLTVL.

The sample holds a few counts of this clonotype. The J gene is TRBJ2-3, the V gene TRBV11-3; D may be TRBD1 (5 bases). CDR3 length equals 18 residues. Germline V gene sequence: CDR1 SGHNT, CDR2 YENEEA. Between the trimmed V and J ends, which lost 5 bases and 0 bases, there was a span of 21 bases. CDR3 in DNA: TGTGCCAGCAGCCAAGCTTATGACAGTTTATTAAGCACAGATACGCAGTATTTT. This sequence encodes CASSQAYDSLLSTDTQYF.

Ten or more counts support this clonotype. V is TRBV7-9 and J is TRBJ2-3; D not resolved. There are 14 residues in the CDR3. V lost 2 bases, J lost 0 bases, and 6 bases lay in between. CDR1 is SEHNR, CDR2 FQNEAQ, per germline (reference sequence). The CDR3 DNA sequence: TGTGCCAGCAGCTTAACCTCTAGCACAGATACGCAGTATTTT. Its translation is CASSLTSSTDTQYF.

The chain has TRBV30 and TRBJ2-7; TRBD1 might be the D (5 bases). The CDR3 is 15 residues long. Germline CDR1 and CDR2: GTSNPN and SVGIG (reference sequence). Trimming cost V 5 bases and J 6 bases, with 23 bases left between them. Written as DNA, the CDR3 is TGTGCCTGGGACTCTTTAGGGCAGGGAAGATCCGAGCAGTACTTC. This translates into CAWDSLGQGRSEQYF.

Details on this clonotype: A read error may explain this, as a much larger clone is one base away. The chain carries TRBV7-9 and TRBJ2-1, with 9 bases lining up with TRBD2. V shed 5 bases and J 8 bases; nucleotides not matched to a gene: 28. This CDR3 is 21 amino acids long. Germline values: CDR1 SEHNR, CDR2 FQNEAQ (reference sequence). CDR3 DNA: TGTGCCAGCAGCCCAAGAAGACCAGTTAGTCGTGGTAGCGGGAGAAGGGATGAGCAGTTCTTC. Translation: CASSPRRPVSRGSGRRDEQFF.

This clonotype was seen repeatedly, ten times or more. CDR3 DNA: TGTGCCAGCAGCTTAATTGGAGGGGGCGATATCAACGAGCAGTACTTC. Its protein product is CASSLIGGGDINEQYF. This chain connects TRBV7-3 to TRBJ2-7; TRBD1 might be the D (7 bases). Germline V gene sequence: CDR1 SGHTA, CDR2 FQGTGA. The germline V and J ends were trimmed by 1 base and 5 bases, with 18 bases remaining between them. The CDR3 is made up of 16 amino acids. The complete variable domain, with remaining parts taken from reference TRBV7-3 and TRBJ2-7, reads GAGVSQTPSNKVTEKGKYVELRCDPISGHTALYWYRQSLGQGPEFLIYFQGTGAADDSGLPNDRFFAVRPEGSVSTLKIQRTERGDSAVYLCASSLIGGGDINEQYFGPGTRLTVT.

The gene calls are TRBV20-1 and TRBJ2-7, with 7 bases identical to TRBD2. V lost 1 base and J lost 4; bases outside the gene matches: 7. There are 14 residues in the CDR3. Germline CDR1 reads DFQATT; CDR2 reads SNEGSKA (reference sequence). The CDR3 is CSARVAGVLYEQYF. The CDR3 region has the DNA TGCAGTGCTAGAGTTGCGGGAGTCTTATACGAGCAGTACTTC.

This clonotype was seen a handful of times. The rearrangement links TRBV12-3 or TRBV12-4 to TRBJ1-5, with D possibly being TRBD1 (5 bases). V lost 10 bases to trimming and J lost 2 bases, with 15 bases between them. The CDR3 consists of 14 residues. This chain's CDR3 is CATRELRGNQPQHF. CDR3 coding DNA: TGTGCCACCCGGGAACTCAGGGGCAATCAGCCCCAGCATTTT.

This clonotype was observed many times. The chain carries TRBV28 and TRBJ1-6; TRBD1 matches at 10 bases. After removal of 7 bases from V and 10 bases from J, the junction contained 7 bases not matched to a gene. The CDR3 is 14 residues long. Germline CDR1 and CDR2: MDHEN and SYDVKM. The CDR3 DNA reads as TGTGCCAGCAACCTGGGACAGGGGAAGTCACCCCTCCACTTT. Its translation: CASNLGQGKSPLHF.